The clone carrying this T cell receptor beta chain was counted only a few times. Roughly 10 milliliters was the volume of peripheral blood drawn from each donor. PBMCs, at least 6.5 million per sample, were isolated. This sample stems from a study of blood T cells in healthy people across ages. Germline V CDR1 and CDR2: MNHNS, SASEGT. CDR3 length: 14 amino acids. V lost 7 bases to trimming and J lost 1 base, with 10 bases between them. A second PCR, run for about 7 to 11 cycles, used a sample-barcoded 5' primer plus a J-beta primer mix. The authors tagged each cDNA molecule using a template-switch adaptor with 12 random nucleotides. Each CDR3 protein gets one entry after TCRdb re-called the 5' RACE reads with MiXCR. The table lists about 840,000 distinct CDR3 sequences, 25% to 35% of them singletons, with more than 8.5% in the top ten. The same specimen was also included in a second study, on T cells of mothers and their children. That paper states: The study sampled three healthy Caucasian mothers and their six children.

The origin of this receptor is a middle-aged woman in good health. The chain has TRBV6-1 and TRBJ2-2; D possibly uses TRBD1 or TRBD2 (5 bases each). The sample was blood. CDR3 sequence: CASTEGWNTGELFF. CDR3 nucleotides: TGTGCCAGCACCGAGGGGTGGAACACCGGGGAGCTGTTTTTT.